This T cell receptor beta chain was profiled in a study of Graves' ophthalmopathy and Graves' hyperthyroidism. The study amplified TCR beta CDR3 regions using RNA transcripts. After a first-round RT-PCR with HTBI primers, a second-round multiplex PCR was run. Each CDR3 protein is one row after TCRdb ran MiXCR on the multiplex PCR reads. This sample has roughly 420,000 distinct CDR3 sequences, with 20% to 25% found just once. Certain patients were not enrolled. These were patients with other autoimmune diseases, uncontrolled infections, pregnancy or lactation. The starting material, approximately 10 ml of fresh peripheral blood, provided the PBMCs. Study-wide results and limits: It was with about 68% sensitivity and almost 75% specificity that the model predicted ophthalmopathy progression. Most clonotypes expanded in thyroid above 0.001 frequency were present in blood too.

The table lists this clonotype with many counts. Its antigen is as yet unknown. The CDR3 sequence is 18 residues long. The V gene end was trimmed by 0 bases and the J gene end by 4 bases; junction bases not matched to a gene: 11. CDR1 is SGHTA and CDR2 is FQGNSA in the germline V gene. Sample: peripheral blood. The chain combines TRBV7-2 with TRBJ2-7; TRBD2 agrees at 11 bases. The source is a young woman with stable Graves' hyperthyroidism. The CDR3 DNA reads TGTGCCAGCAGCTTAGCTGCAGTTAGCGGGAGGGTGCAATACGAGCAGTACTTC. Amino acid sequence: CASSLAAVSGRVQYEQYF.